This T cell receptor (beta chain) originates from a study of cytomegalovirus exposure and HLA in healthy donors. Study as a whole: HLA-typed donors contributed some 85 million unique TCRs, which were held in an early data release.

General observations from the study: Common viral pathogens (according to a later analysis) appeared linked to several of the most significant clusters.

Notes on this clone: Its antigen is not known.

Losses at the gene ends were 4 bases for V and 7 bases for J; bases not matched to a gene: 9. There are 13 residues in the CDR3. Germline CDR1 and CDR2: SQVTM and ANQGSEA. The PCR was carried out with 60 Vbeta primers and 13 Jbeta primers. Methods used by the authors: Later analysis identified some 88 million unique TCR beta chains, about 11 million shared. TCRdb's copy holds only in-frame clones and misses some; the assay was immunoSEQ multiplex PCR. V, J and clone size are those of that table, while D and trimming were read from the DNA. The sample has around 190,000 clones, just under 75% seen once.

The sample taken for sequencing was PBMCs. The origin of this receptor is a young man in good health and CMV-seropositive. The V call is TRBV29-1, the J call TRBJ2-5; 7 bases map to TRBD1. The CDR3 spells CSVAGTETGTQYF. DNA for the CDR3: TGCAGCGTTGCCGGGACAGAAACAGGGACCCAGTACTTC. Variable domain in full (rest from reference TRBV29-1 and TRBJ2-5): SAVISQKPSRDICQRGTSLTIQCQVDSQVTMMFWYRQQPGQSLTLIATANQGSEATYESGFVIDKFPISRPNLTFSTLTVSNMSPEDSSIYLCSVAGTETGTQYFGPGTRLLVL.